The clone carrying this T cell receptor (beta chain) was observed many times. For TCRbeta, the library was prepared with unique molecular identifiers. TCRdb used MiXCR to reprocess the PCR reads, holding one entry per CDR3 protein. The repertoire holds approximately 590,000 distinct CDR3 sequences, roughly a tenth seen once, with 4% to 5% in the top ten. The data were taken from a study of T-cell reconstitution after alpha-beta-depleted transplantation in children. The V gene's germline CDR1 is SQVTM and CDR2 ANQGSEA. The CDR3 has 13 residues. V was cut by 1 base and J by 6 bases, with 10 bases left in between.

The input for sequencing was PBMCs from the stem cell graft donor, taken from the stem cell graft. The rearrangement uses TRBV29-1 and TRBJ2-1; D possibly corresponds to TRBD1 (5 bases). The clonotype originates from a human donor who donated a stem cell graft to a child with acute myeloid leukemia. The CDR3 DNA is TGCAGCGTTGAAGGCAGGGTCACCAATGAGCAGTTCTTC. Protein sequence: CSVEGRVTNEQFF.